This section outlines one T cell receptor beta chain sequence together with its context. These data originate in a study of blood T cell repertoires in COVID-19. The CDR3 is 16 residues long. Trimming at V came to 3 bases and at J to 7 bases, leaving 11 bases not matched to a gene. The V gene's germline CDR1 is MNHNS and CDR2 SASEGT. Only in-frame clones appear in the TCRdb table, and some are missing; sequencing was by immunoSEQ multiplex PCR. In the table there are some 65,000 clones, around 88% of which are singletons. This receptor was obtained from a woman aged 80 or over with active COVID-19. The material sequenced was peripheral blood. The chain uses TRBV6-1 and TRBJ2-1; 8 nucleotides align to TRBD2. The CDR3 spells CASSEGWRGAWNEQFF. Written as DNA, the CDR3 is TGTGCCAGCAGTGAGGGGTGGCGGGGGGCCTGGAATGAGCAGTTCTTC.